The next 14 T cell receptor beta chains were all read from a single sample in a study of blood T cell repertoires in COVID-19. Only in-frame clones appear in the TCRdb table, and some are missing; sequencing was by immunoSEQ multiplex PCR. The sample has some 110,000 clones; 65% to 85% are singletons. The sample taken for sequencing was PBMCs or T cells enriched from blood (not recorded which). These receptors all come from a woman in her twenties or thirties who had recovered from COVID-19.

The chain couples TRBV28 to TRBJ1-3; D call uncertain. V lost 4 bases and J lost 7, with 8 bases in between. Germline CDR1 reads MDHEN; CDR2 reads SYDVKM. This CDR3 spans 12 amino acids. CDR3 nucleotide sequence: TGTGCCAGCAGTTCCGGTCCTAACACCATATATTTT. It codes for CASSSGPNTIYF.

In DNA, the CDR3 is TGTGCCAGCAAGGGGGTCGGCAATCAGCCCCAGCATTTT. It encodes CASKGVGNQPQHF. V and J are TRBV4-2 and TRBJ1-5; TRBD1 is a possible D gene (6 bases). Trimming took off 7 bases at V and 2 bases at J, with 9 bases between the two ends. CDR3 length: 13 residues. The germline gives CDR1 LGHNA, CDR2 YNFKEQ.

The V gene is TRBV29-1, the J gene TRBJ2-2; tentatively, D is TRBD1 (6 bases). CDR3 length equals 15 residues. V lost 6 bases and J 3 bases, leaving 17 bases between the germline ends. Per the germline V gene, CDR1 is SQVTM and CDR2 is ANQGSEA. The chain's CDR3 is CSVEVPYRDTGELFF. As DNA, the CDR3 is TGCAGCGTGGAGGTGCCATACAGGGACACCGGGGAGCTGTTTTTT.

A remark on this clone: Its ends do not fully match the called genes, so a read error is possible. The chain recombines TRBV7-9 with TRBJ1-2; no definite D call. Germline lookup yields CDR1 SEHNR and CDR2 FQNEAQ (reference sequence). This CDR3 has 14 amino acids. As DNA, the CDR3 is TGTGCCAGCAGCCTAGCCTCCCTTAACTATGGCTACACCTTC. Protein product: CASSLASLNYGYTF.

The chain couples TRBV5-4 to TRBJ2-7, with 7 positions matching TRBD1. The junction had 6 bases not matched to a gene; V was cut back by 4 bases and J by 2 bases. From germline, CDR1 is SGHNT and CDR2 YYREEE (reference sequence). CDR3 size: 14 residues. CDR3 DNA: TGTGCCAGCAGCCCTGGGCAGGGGGCCTACGAGCAGTACTTC. Residues: CASSPGQGAYEQYF.

A single count supports this clone. The chain has TRBV9 and TRBJ2-3; D not resolved. Germline CDR1 reads SGDLS; CDR2 reads YYNGEE. This CDR3 spans 16 amino acids. V shed 2 bases and J shed 0 bases, with 13 bases lying between them. The DNA of the CDR3 is TGTGCCAGCAGCGTTGGCCATGCCTCTAGCACAGATACGCAGTATTTT. Translation gives CASSVGHASSTDTQYF.

V gene TRBV25-1 combines with J gene TRBJ1-5; 7 nucleotides agree with TRBD1. The germline V gene encodes CDR1 MGHDK and CDR2 SYGVNS. After removal of 4 bases from V and 2 bases from J, the junction contained 14 bases not matched to a gene. The CDR3 sequence is 18 residues long. The CDR3 reads CASSGARDRTGGNQPQHF. DNA of the CDR3: TGTGCCAGCAGTGGTGCCCGGGACAGAACGGGGGGCAATCAGCCCCAGCATTTT.

The chain uses TRBV19 and TRBJ2-2; possible D gene TRBD2, 6 bases. V lost 6 bases and J 5 bases, leaving 19 bases between the germline ends. Germline CDR1 and CDR2: LNHDA and SQIVND (reference sequence). The CDR3 has 16 amino acids. DNA of the CDR3: TGTGCCAGTAGCAACATTTTGACTAGTCATACCGGGGAGCTGTTTTTT. The encoded protein is CASSNILTSHTGELFF.

This chain joins TRBV4-3 and TRBJ1-1; D may be TRBD1 (5 bases). Trimming pared 6 bases from V and 3 bases from J, leaving 17 bases between. Germline values: CDR1 LGHNA, CDR2 YSLEER. The CDR3 sequence is 15 residues long. The CDR3 region is CASSPLDMMDTEAFF. The CDR3 coding sequence is TGCGCCAGCAGTCCCCTGGACATGATGGACACTGAAGCTTTCTTT.

The chain couples TRBV18 to TRBJ1-5; TRBD1 might be the D (5 bases). CDR1 is KGHSH and CDR2 is LQKENI in the germline V gene. V lost 6 bases to trimming and J lost 4 bases, with 16 bases between them. This CDR3 contains 15 residues. The CDR3 loop is CASSPTQGVNQPQHF. The CDR3 DNA is TGTGCCAGCTCGCCAACTCAAGGGGTGAATCAGCCCCAGCATTTT.

The chain links TRBV5-1 to TRBJ2-1; TRBD2 agrees at 8 bases. The V gene's germline CDR1 is SGHRS and CDR2 YFSETQ. V lost 2 bases, J lost 9 bases, and 10 bases stayed unmatched. The CDR3 has 15 amino acids. The CDR3 loop is CASSFIERELGEQFF. DNA of the CDR3: TGCGCCAGCAGCTTTATCGAGCGGGAGTTGGGTGAGCAGTTCTTC.

This clone has a single count. This chain uses TRBV28 with TRBJ1-2, with 7 bases that match TRBD1. The germline V gene has CDR1 MDHEN and CDR2 SYDVKM. The length of the CDR3 is 15 residues. V was clipped by 1 base and J by 2 bases; unmatched bases: 4. Here the CDR3 DNA reads TGTGCCAGCAGTTTATTGGACAGGAAAAACTATGGCTACACCTTC. Translating gives CASSLLDRKNYGYTF.

V is TRBV6-5 and J is TRBJ2-7; 7 bases fit TRBD1. In germline, CDR1 is MNHEY, CDR2 SVGAGI. The trim removed 6 bases at V and 1 base at J, leaving 6 bases unmatched. The CDR3 extends over 14 amino acids. CDR3 protein: CASRDLGQSYEQYF. The CDR3 DNA sequence: TGTGCCAGCAGAGATCTGGGACAGTCCTACGAGCAGTACTTC.

The CDR3 DNA follows: TGTGCCAGCAGTGCCCCAGGGGCCAATAACTATGGCTACACCTTC. Amino acids: CASSAPGANNYGYTF. The chain recombines TRBV28 with TRBJ1-2; TRBD1 is a possible D gene (6 bases). Germline V gives CDR1 MDHEN, CDR2 SYDVKM. V lost 5 bases to trimming and J lost 1 base, with 14 bases between them. The CDR3 totals 15 residues.